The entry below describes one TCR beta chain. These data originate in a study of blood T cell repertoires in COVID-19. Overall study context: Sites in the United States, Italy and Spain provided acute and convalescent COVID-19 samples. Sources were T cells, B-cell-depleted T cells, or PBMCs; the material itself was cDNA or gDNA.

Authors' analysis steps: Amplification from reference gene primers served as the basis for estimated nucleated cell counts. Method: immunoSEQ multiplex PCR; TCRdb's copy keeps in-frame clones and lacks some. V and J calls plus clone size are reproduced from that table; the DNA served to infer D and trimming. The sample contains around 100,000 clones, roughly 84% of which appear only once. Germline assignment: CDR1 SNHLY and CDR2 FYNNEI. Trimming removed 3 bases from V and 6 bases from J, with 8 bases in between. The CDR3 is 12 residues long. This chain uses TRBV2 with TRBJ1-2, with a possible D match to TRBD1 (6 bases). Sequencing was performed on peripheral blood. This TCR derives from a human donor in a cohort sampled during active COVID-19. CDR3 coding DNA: TGTGCCAGCAGTGACCAGGGGAATGGCTACACCTTC. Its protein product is CASSDQGNGYTF.